Each of the 14 T cell receptor beta chains below was sequenced from the same sample in a study of blood T cell repertoires in COVID-19. Profiled with immunoSEQ multiplex PCR; TCRdb holds only in-frame clones, not every one. Of 280,000 or so clones listed, around 88% are singletons. Input material: PBMCs or T cells enriched from blood (not recorded which). These receptor sequences come from a woman between 35 and 50 years old who had recovered from COVID-19.

The rearrangement uses TRBV5-1 and TRBJ1-1, with no clear D. There are 13 residues in the CDR3. V was clipped by 4 bases and J by 1 base, with 8 bases between them. The germline V gene encodes CDR1 SGHRS and CDR2 YFSETQ. The CDR3 loop is CASSGSENTEAFF. In nucleotides, the CDR3 is TGCGCCAGCAGCGGGAGCGAGAACACTGAAGCTTTCTTT.

The rearrangement uses TRBV6-1 and TRBJ1-2, with 8 bases lining up with TRBD1. V shed 2 bases and J 4 bases; nucleotides not matched to a gene: 3. Germline V CDR1 and CDR2: MNHNS, SASEGT. The CDR3 has 14 amino acids. The CDR3 here is CASSESGGGYGYTF. The CDR3 DNA sequence: TGTGCCAGCAGTGAATCAGGGGGCGGCTATGGCTACACCTTC.

The V gene is TRBV28, the J gene TRBJ1-1, with D possibly matching TRBD1 (5 bases). Germline V gene data show CDR1 as MDHEN and CDR2 as SYDVKM. This CDR3 has 13 amino acids. V lost 7 bases and J lost 3, with 12 bases in between. The CDR3 loop reads CASTSGGDTEAFF. CDR3 bases: TGTGCCAGCACCAGTGGAGGGGACACTGAAGCTTTCTTT.

The V call is TRBV5-1, the J call TRBJ2-7; a weak D match, TRBD1 (6 bases). CDR3 length equals 15 residues. Germline V gene sequence: CDR1 SGHRS, CDR2 YFSETQ. Trimming shortened V by 0 bases and J by 7 bases, and 17 bases separated the two germline ends. CDR3 sequence: CASSLVVTGAREQYF. CDR3 nucleotides: TGCGCCAGCAGCTTGGTGGTGACAGGAGCGCGGGAGCAGTACTTC.

The rearrangement uses TRBV30 and TRBJ1-4, with D tentatively TRBD1 (5 bases). The CDR3 is 13 residues long. The V and J ends lost 3 bases and 3 bases respectively, with 8 bases between them. CDR1 GTSNPN and CDR2 SVGIG come from the germline V gene (reference sequence). This CDR3 is CAWRWGANEKLFF. Written as DNA, the CDR3 is TGTGCCTGGAGATGGGGGGCTAATGAAAAACTGTTTTTT.

This sequence joins TRBV6-5 and TRBJ2-7; 7 bases line up with TRBD1. The V gene's germline CDR1 is MNHEY and CDR2 SVGAGI. The CDR3 sequence is 12 residues long. The J segment lost 3 bases and the V segment lost 7 bases, leaving 3 bases of the junction unmatched. CDR3 sequence: CASMHRGYEQYF. CDR3 DNA: TGTGCCAGCATGCACAGGGGCTACGAGCAGTACTTC.

The chain carries TRBV6-2 or TRBV6-3 and TRBJ1-2, with TRBD1 matching over 7 bases. The germline V gene has CDR1 MNHEY and CDR2 SVGEGT. The trim removed 5 bases at V and 4 bases at J, leaving 7 bases unmatched. CDR3 length equals 14 residues. The CDR3, as DNA: TGTGCCAGCAGTCCCCCGGGACAGATCTATGGCTACACCTTC. Protein sequence: CASSPPGQIYGYTF.

Points on this clone: The sample has other DNA sequences that encode this CDR3 too. The CDR3 loop is CASSLGQGDNQPQHF. The CDR3 DNA sequence: TGTGCCAGCAGCCTAGGACAGGGGGACAATCAGCCCCAGCATTTT. The chain is built from TRBV7-2 and TRBJ1-5, with TRBD1 matching 10 bases. The CDR3 runs to 15 residues. Looked up from germline, CDR1 is SGHTA and CDR2 is FQGNSA. J was trimmed by 3 bases and V by 5 bases; bases with no gene match: 4.

This clone has more than one count but fewer than ten. The V gene is TRBV7-2, the J gene TRBJ2-7, with 10 nucleotides matching TRBD2. Germline V gives CDR1 SGHTA, CDR2 FQGNSA. The CDR3 sequence is 14 residues long. Trimming at V came to 5 bases and at J to 2 bases, leaving 3 bases not matched to a gene. The CDR3 sequence is CASSLGLAAYEQYF. CDR3 bases: TGTGCCAGCAGCCTCGGACTAGCGGCCTACGAGCAGTACTTC.

The rearrangement joins TRBV6-4 to TRBJ2-1; possible D gene TRBD2, 5 bases. CDR3 length: 14 amino acids. The germline CDR1 and CDR2 sequences are MRHNA and SNTAGT. V shed 5 bases and J shed 6 bases, with 14 bases lying between them. The CDR3 sequence: CASSLESGFNEQFF. The DNA of the CDR3 is TGTGCCAGCAGTCTAGAATCGGGGTTCAATGAGCAGTTCTTC.

The gene calls are TRBV21-1 and TRBJ1-1. TRBV21-1 is given as a pseudogene. This CDR3 spans 17 amino acids. The CDR3: CASSNSRPANKNTEAFF. The CDR3 coding sequence is TGTGCCAGCAGCAATAGCAGACCCGCTAATAAGAACACTGAAGCTTTCTTT.

The chain carries TRBV28 and TRBJ1-4; D is ambiguous. The CDR3 runs to 14 residues. Trimming shortened V by 5 bases and J by 7 bases, and 14 bases separated the two germline ends. The germline V gene encodes CDR1 MDHEN and CDR2 SYDVKM. The CDR3 DNA follows: TGTGCCAGCAGTACCCGGATTGGAGGTGAAAAACTGTTTTTT. Protein product: CASSTRIGGEKLFF. Full variable domain (remainder filled in from reference TRBV28 and TRBJ1-4): DVKVTQSSRYLVKRTGEKVFLECVQDMDHENMFWYRQDPGLGLRLIYFSYDVKMKEKGDIPEGYSVSREKKERFSLILESASTNQTSMYLCASSTRIGGEKLFFGSGTQLSVL.

The chain employs TRBV5-1 and TRBJ1-2; D perhaps matches TRBD1 (5 bases). Looked up from germline, CDR1 is SGHRS and CDR2 is YFSETQ. The CDR3 length is 14 residues. V lost 0 bases to trimming and J lost 2 bases, with 8 bases between them. In DNA, the CDR3 is TGCGCCAGCAGCTTGGAGTACAGGAACTATGGCTACACCTTC. It encodes CASSLEYRNYGYTF.

The chain uses TRBV4-3 and TRBJ2-1; 9 positions match TRBD2. Germline CDR1 and CDR2: LGHNA and YSLEER. The V segment lost 3 bases and the J segment 0 bases; nucleotides outside the gene matches: 3. The CDR3 totals 16 residues. The CDR3 spells CASSQLAGSSYNEQFF. As DNA, the CDR3 is TGCGCCAGCAGCCAGCTAGCGGGATCCTCCTACAATGAGCAGTTCTTC.